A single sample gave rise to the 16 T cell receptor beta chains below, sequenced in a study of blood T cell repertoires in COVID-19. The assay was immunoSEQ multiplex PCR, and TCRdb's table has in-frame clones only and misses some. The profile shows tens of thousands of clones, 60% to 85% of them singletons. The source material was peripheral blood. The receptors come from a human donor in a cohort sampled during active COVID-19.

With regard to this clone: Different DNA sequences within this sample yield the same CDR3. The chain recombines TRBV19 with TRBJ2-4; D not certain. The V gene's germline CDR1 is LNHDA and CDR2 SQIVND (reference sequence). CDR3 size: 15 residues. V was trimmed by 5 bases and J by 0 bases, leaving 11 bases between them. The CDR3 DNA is TGTGCCAGTAGTTTGAGTGAGCTAGCCAAAAACATTCAGTACTTC. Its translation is CASSLSELAKNIQYF.

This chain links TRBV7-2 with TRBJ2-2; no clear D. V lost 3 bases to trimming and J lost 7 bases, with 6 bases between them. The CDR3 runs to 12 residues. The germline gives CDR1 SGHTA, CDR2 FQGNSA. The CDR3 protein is CASSFSVGELFF. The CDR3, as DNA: TGTGCCAGCAGCTTTTCCGTCGGGGAGCTGTTTTTT.

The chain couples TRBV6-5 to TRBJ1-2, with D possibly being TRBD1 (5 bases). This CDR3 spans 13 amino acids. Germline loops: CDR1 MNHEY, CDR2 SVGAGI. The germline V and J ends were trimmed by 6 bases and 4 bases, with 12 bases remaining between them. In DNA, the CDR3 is TGTGCCAGCAGGGAGACAGACCGCTATGGCTACACCTTC. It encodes CASRETDRYGYTF.

The CDR3 is CATSRDRQGAFQPQHF. As DNA, the CDR3 is TGTGCCACCAGCAGAGATCGGCAGGGGGCCTTTCAGCCCCAGCATTTT. This sequence joins TRBV15 and TRBJ1-5; 8 nucleotides line up with TRBD1. CDR1 is LNHNV, CDR2 YYDKDF, per germline (reference sequence). V lost 0 bases and J lost 6; bases outside the gene matches: 7. CDR3 length equals 16 residues.

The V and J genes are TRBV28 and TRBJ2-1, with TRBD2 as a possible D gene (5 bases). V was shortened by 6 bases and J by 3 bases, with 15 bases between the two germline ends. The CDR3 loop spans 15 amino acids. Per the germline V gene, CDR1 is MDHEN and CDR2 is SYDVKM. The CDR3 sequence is CASRLKAALYNEQFF. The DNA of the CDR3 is TGTGCCAGCAGGCTTAAAGCGGCACTCTACAATGAGCAGTTCTTC.

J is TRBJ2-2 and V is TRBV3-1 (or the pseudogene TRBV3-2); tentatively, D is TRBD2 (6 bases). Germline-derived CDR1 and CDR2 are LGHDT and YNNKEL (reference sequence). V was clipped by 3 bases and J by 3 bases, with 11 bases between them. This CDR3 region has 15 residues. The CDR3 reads CASSHPSAYTGELFF. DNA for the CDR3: TGTGCCAGCAGCCACCCTAGCGCCTACACCGGGGAGCTGTTTTTT.

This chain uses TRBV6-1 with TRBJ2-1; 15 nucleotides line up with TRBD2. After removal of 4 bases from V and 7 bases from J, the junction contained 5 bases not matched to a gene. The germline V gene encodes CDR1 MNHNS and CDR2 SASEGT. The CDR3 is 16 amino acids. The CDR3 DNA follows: TGTGCCAGCAGTGCCGGGACTAGCGGGAGGCGGAATGAGCAGTTCTTC. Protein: CASSAGTSGRRNEQFF.

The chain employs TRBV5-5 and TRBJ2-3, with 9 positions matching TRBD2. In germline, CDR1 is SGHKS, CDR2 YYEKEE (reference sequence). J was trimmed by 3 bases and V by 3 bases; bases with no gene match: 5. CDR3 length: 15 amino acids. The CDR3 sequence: CASSYGLASTDTQYF. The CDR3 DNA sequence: TGTGCCAGCAGCTACGGACTAGCGTCGACAGATACGCAGTATTTT.

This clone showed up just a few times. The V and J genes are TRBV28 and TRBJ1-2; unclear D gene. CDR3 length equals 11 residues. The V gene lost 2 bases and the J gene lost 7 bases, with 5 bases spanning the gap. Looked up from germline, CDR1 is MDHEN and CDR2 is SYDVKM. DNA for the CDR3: TGTGCCAGCAGTTTAGAGGGTGGCTACACCTTC. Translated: CASSLEGGYTF.

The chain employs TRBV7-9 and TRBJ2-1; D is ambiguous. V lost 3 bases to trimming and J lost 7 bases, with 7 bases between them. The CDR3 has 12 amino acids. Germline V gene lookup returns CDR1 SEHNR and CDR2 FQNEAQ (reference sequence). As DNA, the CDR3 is TGTGCCAGCAGCTTCTCAGTAAATGAGCAGTTCTTC. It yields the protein CASSFSVNEQFF.

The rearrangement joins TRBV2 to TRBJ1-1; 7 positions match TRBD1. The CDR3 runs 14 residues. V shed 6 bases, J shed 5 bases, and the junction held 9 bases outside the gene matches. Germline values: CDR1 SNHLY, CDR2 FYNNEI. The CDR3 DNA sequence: TGTGCCAGCAGGGGGACAGATGTAGGAACTGAAGCTTTCTTT. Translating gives CASRGTDVGTEAFF.

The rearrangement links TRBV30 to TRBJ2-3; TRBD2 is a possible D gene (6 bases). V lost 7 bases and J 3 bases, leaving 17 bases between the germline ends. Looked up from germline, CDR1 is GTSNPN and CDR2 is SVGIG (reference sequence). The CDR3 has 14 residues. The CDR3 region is CAFLRRGRTDTQYF. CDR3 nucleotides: TGTGCCTTCCTCCGTCGGGGGAGGACAGATACGCAGTATTTT.

CDR3 loop: CASTYTGSMNTEAFF. The CDR3, as DNA: TGTGCCAGCACTTATACAGGGAGCATGAACACTGAAGCTTTCTTT. The V call is TRBV5-6, the J call TRBJ1-1; a weak D match, TRBD1 (6 bases). The CDR3 loop spans 15 amino acids. Trimming stripped 6 bases from V and 0 bases from J, with 15 bases between. Germline V gives CDR1 SGHDT, CDR2 YYEEEE.

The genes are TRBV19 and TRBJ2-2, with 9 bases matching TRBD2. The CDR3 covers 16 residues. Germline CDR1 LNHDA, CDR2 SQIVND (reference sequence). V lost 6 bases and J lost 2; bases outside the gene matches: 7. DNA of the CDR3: TGTGCCAGTAGCAGAACTAGCGGGCCAAACACCGGGGAGCTGTTTTTT. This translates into CASSRTSGPNTGELFF.

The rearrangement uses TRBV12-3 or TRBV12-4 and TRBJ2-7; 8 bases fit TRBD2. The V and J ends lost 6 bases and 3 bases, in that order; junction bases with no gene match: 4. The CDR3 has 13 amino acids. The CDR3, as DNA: TGTGCCAGCAGAAGCGGGAGTATCTACGAGCAGTACTTC. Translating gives CASRSGSIYEQYF.

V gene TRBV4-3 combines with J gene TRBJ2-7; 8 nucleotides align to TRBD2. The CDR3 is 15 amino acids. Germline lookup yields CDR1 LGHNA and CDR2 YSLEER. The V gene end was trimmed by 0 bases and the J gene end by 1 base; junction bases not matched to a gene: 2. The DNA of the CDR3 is TGCGCCAGCAGCCAAGACACTAGCGGATCCTACGAGCAGTACTTC. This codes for CASSQDTSGSYEQYF.